A selection of T cell receptor beta chains follows, all from one sample in a study of PD-L1 blockade in urothelial cancer. The table came from immunoSEQ multiplex PCR; TCRdb's copy has only in-frame clones and leaves some out. This table has 100,000 to 150,000 clones, approximately 84% appearing once. The material sequenced was PBMCs, taken around atezolizumab (anti-PD-L1) treatment. The receptors stem from a man in his forties or fifties with urothelial cancer. Both conserved end residues are part of each CDR3. D genes are given only for firm matches. Clone size appears in some rows only: once, few, many, or a class for an expanded clone.

d_call	clone_size	v_call	j_call	cdr3_nt	cdr3_aa
NA	NA	TRBV18	TRBJ2-2	TGTGCCAGCTCATCGCTAAGGACACCCACCGGGGAGCTGTTTTTT	CASSSLRTPTGELFF
NA	NA	TRBV28	TRBJ2-2	TGTGCCATTCAAGGTTGGGGCCGCGGGGAGCTGTTTTTT	CAIQGWGRGELFF
TRBD1	few	TRBV18	TRBJ1-2	TGTGCCAGCTCAATCATCGGACAGGGGGTTTTTGGCTACACCTTC	CASSIIGQGVFGYTF
NA	NA	TRBV19	TRBJ2-7	TGTGCCAGCGGCCTAGGATCTTACTACGAGCAGTACTTC	CASGLGSYYEQYF
TRBD1	NA	TRBV28	TRBJ1-1	TGTGCCAGCGCGACCTCCCCGGGACAGGGATCCGCGGCTTTCTTT	CASATSPGQGSAAFF
NA	NA	TRBV5-1	TRBJ2-3	TGCGCCACCAAGGTCAGGGGCACAGATACGCAGTATTTT	CATKVRGTDTQYF
TRBD2	few	TRBV6-6	TRBJ2-5	TGTGCCAGCAGCCACTGGCGGGAGCGCCAAGAGACCCAGTACTTC	CASSHWRERQETQYF
TRBD1	NA	TRBV7-9	TRBJ2-7	TGTGCCAGCAGCCAACAGGGGGCTCGTTTCGGAGAGCAGTACTTC	CASSQQGARFGEQYF
TRBD2	once	TRBV14	TRBJ2-1	TGTGCCAGCAGCCAAGGGACTAGCGGGCTGAATGAGCAGTTCTTC	CASSQGTSGLNEQFF
NA	NA	TRBV5-8	TRBJ2-6	TGTGCCAGCAGCTTGGGGTCCAGGGCTGGGGCCAACGTCCTGACTTTC	CASSLGSRAGANVLTF
TRBD2	NA	TRBV7-3	TRBJ2-1	TGTGCCAGCAGCCTAATAGCGGGAGGAAAAAATGAGCAGTTCTTC	CASSLIAGGKNEQFF
TRBD1	few	TRBV10-3	TRBJ1-6	TGTGCCCCCACAGTGGGGACAGGCCCTCTTAAGGGACATTCACCCCTCCACTTT	CAPTVGTGPLKGHSPLHF
TRBD2	NA	TRBV9	TRBJ2-3	TGTGCCAGCAGCAAAGGGACTAGCGGGACTATAGATACGCAGTATTTT	CASSKGTSGTIDTQYF
NA	NA	TRBV13	TRBJ1-6	TGTGCCAGCAGCTTAGCCAGGGGTGGGTCACCCCTCCACTTT	CASSLARGGSPLHF
NA	NA	TRBV30	TRBJ1-1	TGTGCCTGGAGTCGCCAGTACACTGAAGCTTTCTTT	CAWSRQYTEAFF
TRBD1	NA	TRBV28	TRBJ1-5	TGTGCCAGCAGAAGGACAGGGCAAGGTCAGCCCCAGCATTTT	CASRRTGQGQPQHF
TRBD2	NA	TRBV19	TRBJ2-4	TGTGCCAGTAGCGTGGGGGGGATAGCCAAAAACATTCAGTACTTC	CASSVGGIAKNIQYF
NA	NA	TRBV27	TRBJ1-1	TGTGCCAGCATTTGGGGGCGTGAAGCTTTCTTT	CASIWGREAFF
NA	NA	TRBV27	TRBJ1-1	TGTGCCAGCAGTTTTTCGGGGAGAGACACTGAAGCTTTCTTT	CASSFSGRDTEAFF
NA	NA	TRBV9	TRBJ1-2	TGTGCCAGCAGCGTATTAGCAGAAGCTAACTATGGCTACACCTTC	CASSVLAEANYGYTF
NA	NA	TRBV14	TRBJ1-1	TGTGCCAGCAGTATAATGGACAGTAGGAACACTGAAGCTTTCTTT	CASSIMDSRNTEAFF
NA	NA	TRBV7-9	TRBJ2-7	TGTGCCAGCAGCTTGACAGGTTACGAGCAGTACTTC	CASSLTGYEQYF
TRBD1	NA	TRBV5-6	TRBJ1-5	TGTGCCAGCAGCTTGTCGAAAGGGACAGATCTCAATCAGCCCCAGCATTTT	CASSLSKGTDLNQPQHF
TRBD2	NA	TRBV4-2	TRBJ2-1	TGTGCCAGCAGCCAAGCAAGCGGGAGGAAAGACAATGAGCAGTTCTTC	CASSQASGRKDNEQFF
TRBD1	NA	TRBV29-1	TRBJ2-2	TGCAGCGCCCGACGTCCGGGACAGGGGGGCACCGGGGAGCTGTTTTTT	CSARRPGQGGTGELFF
NA	NA	TRBV5-4	TRBJ2-2	TGTGCCAGCAGCTTGGGAGCGGGCCACTACACCGGGGAGCTGTTTTTT	CASSLGAGHYTGELFF
TRBD2	NA	TRBV6-1	TRBJ2-1	TGTGCCAGCAGTCCTAGCGGGAGAAACAATGAGCAGTTCTTC	CASSPSGRNNEQFF
NA	many	TRBV28	TRBJ1-1	TGTGCCAGCAACCCCGGACGGGGGAACACTGAAGCTTTCTTT	CASNPGRGNTEAFF
NA	NA	TRBV7-9	TRBJ1-1	TGTGCCAGCAGCACAAGGACGGGGGGAGGGGACACTGAAGCTTTCTTT	CASSTRTGGGDTEAFF
NA	once	TRBV10-2	TRBJ2-7	TGCTCCGTGGGGGCGATGACCGACTACGAGCAGTACTTC	CSVGAMTDYEQYF
TRBD2	NA	TRBV28	TRBJ2-1	TGTGCCAGCAGTGCCGGGACTAGACTAAATGAGCAGTTCTTC	CASSAGTRLNEQFF
NA	NA	TRBV18	TRBJ1-4	TGTGCCAGCTCACCGACAGTTACTAATGAAAAACTGTTTTTT	CASSPTVTNEKLFF
NA	NA	TRBV29-1	TRBJ1-1	TGCAGCGTTGCGAGGTATCCTGAAGCTTTCTTT	CSVARYPEAFF
TRBD1	NA	TRBV6-6	TRBJ1-4	TGTGCCAGCAGTCGACAGGGCTCTAATGAAAAACTGTTTTTT	CASSRQGSNEKLFF
TRBD1	NA	TRBV5-1	TRBJ1-1	TGCGCCAGCAGCCTACAGGGACAGGGACGAAACACTGAAGCTTTCTTT	CASSLQGQGRNTEAFF
TRBD2	NA	TRBV2	TRBJ2-1	TGTGCCAGCAGTGAATGGGCTAGCGGAAAGCACAATGAGCAGTTCTTC	CASSEWASGKHNEQFF
NA	once	TRBV5-5	TRBJ2-7	TGTGCCAGCAGCTTGGTACTCGGCTACGAGCAGTACTTC	CASSLVLGYEQYF
NA	NA	TRBV9	TRBJ1-6	TGTGCCAGCACCCCCCAATGGTCGGTTTCACCCAATTCACCCCTCCACTTT	CASTPQWSVSPNSPLHF
TRBD1	NA	TRBV7-8	TRBJ1-4	TGTGCCAGCAGCTCACGGGACAGGGGGCTTGCTAATGAAAAACTGTTTTTT	CASSSRDRGLANEKLFF
NA	NA	TRBV18	TRBJ1-1	TGTGCCAGCTCATCGGCAGGGCTCCGGGCTTTCTTT	CASSSAGLRAFF